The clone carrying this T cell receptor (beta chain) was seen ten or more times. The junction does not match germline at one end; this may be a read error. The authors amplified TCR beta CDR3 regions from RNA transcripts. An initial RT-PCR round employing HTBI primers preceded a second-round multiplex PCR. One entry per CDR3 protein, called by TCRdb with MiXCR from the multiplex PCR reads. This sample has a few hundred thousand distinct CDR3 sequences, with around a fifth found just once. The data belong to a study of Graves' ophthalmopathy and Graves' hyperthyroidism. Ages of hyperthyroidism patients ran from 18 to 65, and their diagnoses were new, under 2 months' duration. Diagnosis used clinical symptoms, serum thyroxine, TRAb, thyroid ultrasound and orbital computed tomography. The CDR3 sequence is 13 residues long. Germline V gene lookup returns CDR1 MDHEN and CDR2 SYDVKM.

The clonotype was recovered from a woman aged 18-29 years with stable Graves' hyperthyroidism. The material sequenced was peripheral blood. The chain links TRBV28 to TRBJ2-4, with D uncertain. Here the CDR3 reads CASSFGPPNIKYF. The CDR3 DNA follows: TGTGCCAGCAGTTTTGGACCCCCAAACATTAAGTACTTC.